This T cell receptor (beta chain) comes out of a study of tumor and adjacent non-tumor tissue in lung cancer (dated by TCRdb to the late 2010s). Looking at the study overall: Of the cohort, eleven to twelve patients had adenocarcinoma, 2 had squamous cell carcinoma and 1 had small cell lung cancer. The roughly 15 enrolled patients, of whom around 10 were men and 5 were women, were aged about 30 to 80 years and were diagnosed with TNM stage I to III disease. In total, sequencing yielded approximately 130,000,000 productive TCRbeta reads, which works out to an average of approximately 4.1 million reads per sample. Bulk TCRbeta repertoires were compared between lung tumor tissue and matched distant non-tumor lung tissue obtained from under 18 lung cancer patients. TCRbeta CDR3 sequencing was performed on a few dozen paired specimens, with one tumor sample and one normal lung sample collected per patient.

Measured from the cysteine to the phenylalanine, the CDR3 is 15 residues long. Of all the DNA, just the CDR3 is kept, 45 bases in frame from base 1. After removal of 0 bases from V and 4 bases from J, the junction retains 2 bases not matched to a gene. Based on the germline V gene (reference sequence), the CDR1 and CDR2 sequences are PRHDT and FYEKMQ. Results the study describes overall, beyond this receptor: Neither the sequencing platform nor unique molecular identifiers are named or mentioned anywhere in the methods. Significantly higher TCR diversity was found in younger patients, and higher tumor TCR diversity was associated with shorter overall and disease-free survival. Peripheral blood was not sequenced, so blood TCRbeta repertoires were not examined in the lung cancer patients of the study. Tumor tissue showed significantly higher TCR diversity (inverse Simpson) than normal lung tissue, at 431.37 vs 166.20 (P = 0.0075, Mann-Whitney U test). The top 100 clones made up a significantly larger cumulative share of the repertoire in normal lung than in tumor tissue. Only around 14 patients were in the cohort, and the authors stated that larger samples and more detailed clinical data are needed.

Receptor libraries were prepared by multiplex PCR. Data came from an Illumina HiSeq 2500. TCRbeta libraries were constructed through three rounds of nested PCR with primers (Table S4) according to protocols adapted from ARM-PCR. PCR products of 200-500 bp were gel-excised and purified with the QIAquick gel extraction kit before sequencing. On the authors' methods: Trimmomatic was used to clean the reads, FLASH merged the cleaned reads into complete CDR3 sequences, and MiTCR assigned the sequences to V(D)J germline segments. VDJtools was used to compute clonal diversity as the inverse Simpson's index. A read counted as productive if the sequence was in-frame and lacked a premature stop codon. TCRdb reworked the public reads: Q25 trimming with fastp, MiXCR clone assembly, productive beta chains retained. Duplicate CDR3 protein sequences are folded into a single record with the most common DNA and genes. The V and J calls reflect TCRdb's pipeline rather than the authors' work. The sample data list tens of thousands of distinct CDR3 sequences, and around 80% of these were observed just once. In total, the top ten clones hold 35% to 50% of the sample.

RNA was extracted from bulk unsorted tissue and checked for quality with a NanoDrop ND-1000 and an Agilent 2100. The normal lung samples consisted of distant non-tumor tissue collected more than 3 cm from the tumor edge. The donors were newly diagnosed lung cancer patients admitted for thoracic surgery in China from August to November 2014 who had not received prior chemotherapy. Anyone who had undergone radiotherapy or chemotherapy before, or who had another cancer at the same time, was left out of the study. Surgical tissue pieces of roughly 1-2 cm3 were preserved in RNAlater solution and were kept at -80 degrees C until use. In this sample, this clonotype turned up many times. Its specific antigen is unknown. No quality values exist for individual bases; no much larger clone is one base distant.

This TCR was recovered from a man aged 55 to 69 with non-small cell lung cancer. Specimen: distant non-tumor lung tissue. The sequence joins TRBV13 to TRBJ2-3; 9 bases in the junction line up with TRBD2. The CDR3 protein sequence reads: CASSLGGGRADTQYF. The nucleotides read TGTGCCAGCAGCTTAGGTGGCGGGAGGGCAGATACGCAGTATTTT.